This TCR beta chain was sequenced during a study of technical replicates of blood from a few donors. Trimming at V came to 5 bases and at J to 4 bases, leaving 5 bases not matched to a gene. Germline lookup yields CDR1 SQVTM and CDR2 ANQGSEA. CDR3 length: 13 amino acids. Sequenced by immunoSEQ multiplex PCR; TCRdb stores in-frame clones only, minus some. The table has approximately 81,000 clones, 90% to 97% seen once; the top ten hold roughly 0.4%. Sequencing was performed on T cells isolated from PBMCs. This receptor was taken from a human donor in good health. The chain couples TRBV29-1 to TRBJ2-7, with 10 bases matching TRBD2. CDR3 nucleotide sequence: TGCAGCGTTCTAGCGGGGGAAACTTACGAGCAGTACTTC. Its protein is CSVLAGETYEQYF.